Listed below are T cell receptor beta chains from one sample, sequenced in a study of Ad26.COV2.S vaccination and SARS-CoV-2 variants. The table came from immunoSEQ multiplex PCR; TCRdb's copy has only in-frame clones and leaves some out. In the table there are 430,000 or so clones, about nine tenths of which are singletons. Sequencing was performed on peripheral blood, taken in a trial of Ad26.COV2.S vaccine versus placebo. The receptors here all came from a person aged 18 to 59 who received the Ad26.COV2.S COVID-19 vaccine or a placebo. Both conserved end residues are part of each CDR3. The order of the fields is clone size, D gene, J gene, V gene, CDR3 protein, CDR3 DNA. The D gene is left open where the match is weak. Clone size is not always given. Where it is, it says once, few, many or a class for expanded clones.

clone size: NA; D gene: NA; J gene: TRBJ1-2; V gene: TRBV3-1/TRBV3-2; CDR3 protein: CASTGLNYGYTF; CDR3 DNA: TGTGCCAGCACCGGACTTAACTATGGCTACACCTTC
clone size: NA; D gene: NA; J gene: TRBJ2-7; V gene: TRBV6-2/TRBV6-3; CDR3 protein: CASSYVPGSPYEQYF; CDR3 DNA: TGTGCCAGCAGTTACGTCCCAGGATCTCCCTACGAGCAGTACTTC
clone size: NA; D gene: NA; J gene: TRBJ2-3; V gene: TRBV13; CDR3 protein: CASSFGEDTQYF; CDR3 DNA: TGTGCCAGCAGCTTTGGGGAAGATACGCAGTATTTT
clone size: NA; D gene: NA; J gene: TRBJ1-5; V gene: TRBV7-8; CDR3 protein: CASSLNGQDGVGNQPQHF; CDR3 DNA: TGTGCCAGCAGCCTAAATGGGCAGGACGGGGTCGGCAATCAGCCCCAGCATTTT
clone size: NA; D gene: TRBD2; J gene: TRBJ2-3; V gene: TRBV4-1; CDR3 protein: CASSILAADTQYF; CDR3 DNA: TGCGCCAGCAGCATCCTAGCGGCAGATACGCAGTATTTT
clone size: NA; D gene: NA; J gene: TRBJ1-2; V gene: TRBV6-1; CDR3 protein: CASSGNDGTALNYGYTF; CDR3 DNA: TGTGCCAGCAGTGGCAACGACGGGACGGCTCTTAACTATGGCTACACCTTC
clone size: NA; D gene: NA; J gene: TRBJ1-2; V gene: TRBV4-3; CDR3 protein: CASSQDHGSLNGYTF; CDR3 DNA: TGCGCCAGCAGCCAAGATCATGGAAGCCTGAATGGCTACACCTTC
clone size: NA; D gene: NA; J gene: TRBJ1-2; V gene: TRBV4-3; CDR3 protein: CASSQDAAPHYGYTF; CDR3 DNA: TGCGCCAGCAGCCAAGATGCCGCACCACACTATGGCTACACCTTC
clone size: NA; D gene: NA; J gene: TRBJ1-3; V gene: TRBV9; CDR3 protein: CASSPTVGGNTIYF; CDR3 DNA: TGTGCCAGCAGCCCCACGGTTGGCGGAAACACCATATATTTT
clone size: NA; D gene: NA; J gene: TRBJ2-5; V gene: TRBV29-1; CDR3 protein: CSVEQETQYF; CDR3 DNA: TGCAGCGTTGAGCAAGAGACCCAGTACTTC
clone size: NA; D gene: NA; J gene: TRBJ2-1; V gene: TRBV20-1; CDR3 protein: CSASWLGQAAYNEQFF; CDR3 DNA: TGCAGTGCTAGTTGGCTCGGCCAGGCGGCCTACAATGAGCAGTTCTTC
clone size: NA; D gene: TRBD2; J gene: TRBJ2-1; V gene: TRBV3-1/TRBV3-2; CDR3 protein: CASSQGPGLAGVGSYNEQFF; CDR3 DNA: TGTGCCAGCAGCCAAGGTCCAGGACTAGCGGGAGTTGGGTCCTACAATGAGCAGTTCTTC
clone size: NA; D gene: NA; J gene: TRBJ2-1; V gene: TRBV3-1/TRBV3-2; CDR3 protein: CASSPAGNEQFF; CDR3 DNA: TGTGCCAGCAGCCCAGCAGGGAATGAGCAGTTCTTC
clone size: NA; D gene: NA; J gene: TRBJ2-3; V gene: TRBV3-1/TRBV3-2; CDR3 protein: CASSPLSSPDTQYF; CDR3 DNA: TGTGCCAGCAGCCCTTTATCAAGCCCAGATACGCAGTATTTT
clone size: once; D gene: NA; J gene: TRBJ1-1; V gene: TRBV3-1/TRBV3-2; CDR3 protein: CASSFGTSTEAFF; CDR3 DNA: TGTGCCAGCAGCTTCGGGACGAGTACTGAAGCTTTCTTT
clone size: NA; D gene: NA; J gene: TRBJ2-1; V gene: TRBV12-1; CDR3 protein: CASSWVWGTYNEQFF; CDR3 DNA: TGTGCCAGCAGCTGGGTTTGGGGCACGTACAATGAGCAGTTCTTC
clone size: once; D gene: NA; J gene: TRBJ2-7; V gene: TRBV7-2; CDR3 protein: CASSLVGSGHLAYEQYF; CDR3 DNA: TGTGCCAGCAGCTTAGTAGGAAGCGGGCACTTAGCCTACGAGCAGTACTTC
clone size: NA; D gene: NA; J gene: TRBJ1-4; V gene: TRBV6-5; CDR3 protein: CASGERGVTNEKLFF; CDR3 DNA: TGTGCCAGCGGGGAGAGGGGGGTGACTAATGAAAAACTGTTTTTT
clone size: NA; D gene: NA; J gene: TRBJ2-2; V gene: TRBV6-2/TRBV6-3; CDR3 protein: CASSPARSGELFF; CDR3 DNA: TGTGCCAGCAGTCCCGCCCGGTCCGGGGAGCTGTTTTTT
clone size: NA; D gene: NA; J gene: TRBJ2-3; V gene: TRBV7-9; CDR3 protein: CASVFNLGWQDTQYF; CDR3 DNA: TGTGCCAGCGTTTTCAACCTAGGCTGGCAAGATACGCAGTATTTT
clone size: NA; D gene: NA; J gene: TRBJ2-2; V gene: TRBV6-5; CDR3 protein: CASSYSQNPGELFF; CDR3 DNA: TGTGCCAGCAGTTACTCACAAAACCCAGGGGAGCTGTTTTTT
clone size: once; D gene: TRBD1; J gene: TRBJ2-5; V gene: TRBV5-6; CDR3 protein: CASSVRDSAHDKYF; CDR3 DNA: TGTGCCAGCAGCGTCCGGGACAGTGCCCATGACAAGTACTTC
clone size: few; D gene: TRBD1; J gene: TRBJ2-2; V gene: TRBV7-8; CDR3 protein: CASSFRDRRDTGELFF; CDR3 DNA: TGTGCCAGCAGCTTCCGGGACAGGCGGGACACCGGGGAGCTGTTTTTT
clone size: NA; D gene: TRBD2; J gene: TRBJ2-3; V gene: TRBV3-1/TRBV3-2; CDR3 protein: CASSQVLVAGGMADTQYF; CDR3 DNA: TGTGCCAGCAGCCAAGTCTTGGTGGCGGGAGGAATGGCAGATACGCAGTATTTT
clone size: NA; D gene: TRBD1; J gene: TRBJ2-1; V gene: TRBV9; CDR3 protein: CASSVPYGDRENNEQFF; CDR3 DNA: TGTGCCAGCAGCGTACCCTACGGGGACAGGGAAAACAATGAGCAGTTCTTC
clone size: NA; D gene: NA; J gene: TRBJ2-1; V gene: TRBV28; CDR3 protein: CASTPGGRYNEQFF; CDR3 DNA: TGTGCCAGCACCCCGGGTGGACGATACAATGAGCAGTTCTTC
clone size: NA; D gene: NA; J gene: TRBJ2-7; V gene: TRBV7-9; CDR3 protein: CASSLVVRPYEQYF; CDR3 DNA: TGTGCCAGCAGCTTAGTGGTCCGTCCCTACGAGCAGTACTTC
clone size: NA; D gene: TRBD2; J gene: TRBJ2-7; V gene: TRBV4-1; CDR3 protein: CASSQGGSLHEQYF; CDR3 DNA: TGCGCCAGCAGCCAAGGCGGGAGTTTGCACGAGCAGTACTTC
clone size: NA; D gene: NA; J gene: TRBJ1-5; V gene: TRBV18; CDR3 protein: CASSGGEGQPQHF; CDR3 DNA: TGTGCCAGCTCAGGTGGGGAGGGTCAGCCCCAGCATTTT
clone size: NA; D gene: NA; J gene: TRBJ2-1; V gene: TRBV5-1; CDR3 protein: CASSFARNEQFF; CDR3 DNA: TGCGCCAGCAGCTTCGCCCGCAATGAGCAGTTCTTC
clone size: NA; D gene: TRBD2; J gene: TRBJ2-3; V gene: TRBV11-2; CDR3 protein: CASSLEAGGLRDTQYF; CDR3 DNA: TGTGCCAGCAGCTTAGAGGCGGGAGGATTGAGAGATACGCAGTATTTT
clone size: NA; D gene: NA; J gene: TRBJ1-1; V gene: TRBV12-3/TRBV12-4; CDR3 protein: CASSFGLAEAFF; CDR3 DNA: TGTGCCAGCAGTTTTGGTCTTGCTGAAGCTTTCTTT
clone size: NA; D gene: NA; J gene: TRBJ2-1; V gene: TRBV7-9; CDR3 protein: CASSLGGQGPYNEQFF; CDR3 DNA: TGTGCCAGCAGCTTAGGAGGGCAGGGGCCCTACAATGAGCAGTTCTTC
clone size: NA; D gene: TRBD2; J gene: TRBJ2-1; V gene: TRBV27; CDR3 protein: CASSLLADYNEQFF; CDR3 DNA: TGTGCCAGCAGTTTACTAGCGGACTACAATGAGCAGTTCTTC
clone size: NA; D gene: NA; J gene: TRBJ2-3; V gene: TRBV29-1; CDR3 protein: CSVEGLLVSTDTQYF; CDR3 DNA: TGCAGCGTTGAAGGTTTACTGGTTAGCACAGATACGCAGTATTTT
clone size: NA; D gene: NA; J gene: TRBJ2-4; V gene: TRBV10-3; CDR3 protein: CAISDVRAQGGNIQYF; CDR3 DNA: TGTGCCATCAGTGATGTCCGGGCTCAGGGGGGGAACATTCAGTACTTC
clone size: NA; D gene: TRBD2; J gene: TRBJ2-7; V gene: TRBV7-6; CDR3 protein: CASSLGRGTRKDLGEQYF; CDR3 DNA: TGTGCCAGCAGCTTAGGAAGGGGGACTAGGAAGGATTTGGGCGAGCAGTACTTC
clone size: NA; D gene: TRBD1; J gene: TRBJ2-5; V gene: TRBV6-2/TRBV6-3; CDR3 protein: CASSHNRGVDQETQYF; CDR3 DNA: TGTGCCAGCAGCCACAACAGGGGTGTCGACCAAGAGACCCAGTACTTC
clone size: once; D gene: NA; J gene: TRBJ2-1; V gene: TRBV28; CDR3 protein: CASSFSGSFPEQFF; CDR3 DNA: TGTGCCAGCAGTTTCTCGGGCTCATTCCCCGAGCAGTTCTTC
clone size: NA; D gene: NA; J gene: TRBJ1-3; V gene: TRBV5-6; CDR3 protein: CASRSGGAGNTIYF; CDR3 DNA: TGTGCCAGCAGGTCGGGCGGGGCTGGAAACACCATATATTTT
clone size: NA; D gene: TRBD1; J gene: TRBJ1-1; V gene: TRBV27; CDR3 protein: CASSLGTGEVNTEAFF; CDR3 DNA: TGTGCCAGCAGTTTAGGTACAGGGGAGGTGAACACTGAAGCTTTCTTT
clone size: NA; D gene: TRBD1; J gene: TRBJ2-4; V gene: TRBV3-1/TRBV3-2; CDR3 protein: CASGGQAKNIQYF; CDR3 DNA: TGTGCCAGCGGGGGACAGGCCAAAAACATTCAGTACTTC
clone size: NA; D gene: TRBD2; J gene: TRBJ2-3; V gene: TRBV20-1; CDR3 protein: CSASFILTSGSYTQYF; CDR3 DNA: TGCAGTGCTAGTTTTATTCTAACTAGCGGGAGCTATACGCAGTATTTT
clone size: NA; D gene: NA; J gene: TRBJ2-3; V gene: TRBV28; CDR3 protein: CASSLGRRADTQYF; CDR3 DNA: TGTGCCAGCAGTTTGGGTAGGCGCGCAGATACGCAGTATTTT
clone size: NA; D gene: NA; J gene: TRBJ2-5; V gene: TRBV4-1; CDR3 protein: CASSPSLAVQETQYF; CDR3 DNA: TGCGCCAGCAGCCCTTCCTTGGCGGTTCAAGAGACCCAGTACTTC
clone size: once; D gene: NA; J gene: TRBJ2-7; V gene: TRBV4-3; CDR3 protein: CASSQDTAQGLYEQYF; CDR3 DNA: TGCGCCAGCAGCCAAGATACCGCGCAGGGACTTTACGAGCAGTACTTC
clone size: once; D gene: TRBD1; J gene: TRBJ1-6; V gene: TRBV5-6; CDR3 protein: CASSVRQGAGNSPLHF; CDR3 DNA: TGTGCCAGCAGCGTACGACAGGGGGCAGGTAATTCACCCCTCCACTTT
clone size: NA; D gene: NA; J gene: TRBJ2-7; V gene: TRBV6-2/TRBV6-3; CDR3 protein: CASSYSHRDSLRRDEQYF; CDR3 DNA: TGTGCCAGCAGTTACTCCCACAGGGATAGCCTCCGGAGGGACGAGCAGTACTTC
clone size: few; D gene: NA; J gene: TRBJ2-2; V gene: TRBV15; CDR3 protein: CATSRRSTWELFF; CDR3 DNA: TGTGCCACCAGCAGACGGAGTACCTGGGAGCTGTTTTTT
clone size: few; D gene: NA; J gene: TRBJ1-4; V gene: TRBV20-1; CDR3 protein: CSASSNEKLFF; CDR3 DNA: TGCAGTGCTAGTTCAAATGAAAAACTGTTTTTT
clone size: few; D gene: NA; J gene: TRBJ2-7; V gene: TRBV27; CDR3 protein: CASSLIAAGFGDYEQYF; CDR3 DNA: TGTGCCAGCAGTTTAATCGCGGCAGGGTTCGGAGATTACGAGCAGTACTTC
clone size: NA; D gene: TRBD1; J gene: TRBJ1-1; V gene: TRBV6-5; CDR3 protein: CASSPGQTSTEAFF; CDR3 DNA: TGTGCCAGCAGTCCGGGACAGACAAGCACTGAAGCTTTCTTT